This entry features one T cell receptor beta chain sequence. TCRdb passed the multiplex PCR reads through MiXCR, listing each CDR3 protein once. The top ten clones hold 15% to 25% of a sample with 17,000 or so distinct CDR3 sequences, over 40% of them seen once. The sample belongs to a study of breast tumors, draining lymph nodes, adjacent tissues. The CDR3 consists of 15 residues. Trimming shortened V by 1 base and J by 4 bases, and 11 bases separated the two germline ends. Germline values: CDR1 SNHLY, CDR2 FYNNEI. Material for sequencing was breast tumor tissue. The V call is TRBV2, the J call TRBJ2-1, with D tentatively TRBD2 (7 bases). The receptor comes from a female donor with breast cancer. Some clones in this sample may be carry-over from other donors' samples. Written as DNA, the CDR3 is TGTGCCAGCAGTGAAGAAGGGGGGGGATACAATGAGCAGTTCTTC. This sequence encodes CASSEEGGGYNEQFF.